Listed below are T cell receptor beta chains from one sample, sequenced in a study of blood T cell repertoires in COVID-19. The method was immunoSEQ multiplex PCR; TCRdb's version includes in-frame clones alone and lacks a portion of them. The sample holds about 260,000 clones, 84% seen once. Sequencing was performed on PBMCs or T cells enriched from blood (not recorded which). The receptors shown here come from a young man with acute COVID-19. Both conserved end residues are part of each CDR3. The order of the fields is J gene, V gene, CDR3 protein.

J gene: TRBJ1-1; V gene: TRBV6-5; CDR3 protein: CASRGTGANTEAFF
J gene: TRBJ2-5; V gene: TRBV7-9; CDR3 protein: CASMFGQGWETQYF
J gene: TRBJ2-1; V gene: TRBV9; CDR3 protein: CASSVDGGAYNEQFF
J gene: TRBJ1-1; V gene: TRBV30; CDR3 protein: CAWNPARVGAFF
J gene: TRBJ1-2; V gene: TRBV19; CDR3 protein: CASMPREGAGYGYTF
J gene: TRBJ2-2; V gene: TRBV18; CDR3 protein: CASSPPARVTGELFF
J gene: TRBJ2-1; V gene: TRBV7-9; CDR3 protein: CASSLAGGPENEQFF
J gene: TRBJ2-6; V gene: TRBV18; CDR3 protein: CASTDSPFAGANVLTF
J gene: TRBJ1-2; V gene: TRBV28; CDR3 protein: CASRVPGQRNYGYTF
J gene: TRBJ1-5; V gene: TRBV6-5; CDR3 protein: CASSYGKGDQPQHF
J gene: TRBJ2-4; V gene: TRBV5-1; CDR3 protein: CASSLPTGVAKNIQYF
J gene: TRBJ1-5; V gene: TRBV5-1; CDR3 protein: CASSLFAGSNQPQHF
J gene: TRBJ2-1; V gene: TRBV19; CDR3 protein: CASGTRNNEQFF
J gene: TRBJ1-4; V gene: TRBV7-9; CDR3 protein: CASSLQGAGEKLFF
J gene: TRBJ2-5; V gene: TRBV13; CDR3 protein: CASSIGLEETQYF
J gene: TRBJ2-3; V gene: TRBV7-6; CDR3 protein: CASSLAASGGATDTQYF
J gene: TRBJ2-2; V gene: TRBV5-1; CDR3 protein: CASSSGLAPTNTGELFF
J gene: TRBJ1-4; V gene: TRBV24-1; CDR3 protein: CATSDSRDRGTLFF
J gene: TRBJ1-5; V gene: TRBV19; CDR3 protein: CASSHSGLQHF
J gene: TRBJ2-2; V gene: TRBV24-1; CDR3 protein: CATSDSIQRAGELFF
J gene: TRBJ1-1; V gene: TRBV19; CDR3 protein: CASFPGTPTPTEAFF
J gene: TRBJ1-6; V gene: TRBV7-3; CDR3 protein: CASSLARDRANNSPLHF
J gene: TRBJ1-1; V gene: TRBV12-3/TRBV12-4; CDR3 protein: CASSLLMNTEAFF
J gene: TRBJ2-2; V gene: TRBV11-3; CDR3 protein: CASSLYPLKTGELFF
J gene: TRBJ1-3; V gene: TRBV5-1; CDR3 protein: CASSSPFDTSGNTIYF
J gene: TRBJ1-1; V gene: TRBV25-1; CDR3 protein: CASSRGADTEAFF
J gene: TRBJ2-6; V gene: TRBV6-4; CDR3 protein: CASSEATSGANVLTF
J gene: TRBJ2-3; V gene: TRBV11-3; CDR3 protein: CASSRSAGVGTDTQYF
J gene: TRBJ1-6; V gene: TRBV6-1; CDR3 protein: CASSEPPHLASSYNSPLHF
J gene: TRBJ1-5; V gene: TRBV6-6; CDR3 protein: CASSSYSLARGRTNQPQHF
J gene: TRBJ2-5; V gene: TRBV28; CDR3 protein: CASRASGVPQETQYF
J gene: TRBJ1-1; V gene: TRBV11-3; CDR3 protein: CASSLEGRGVAFF
J gene: TRBJ2-3; V gene: TRBV2; CDR3 protein: CASRLAGDTQYF
J gene: TRBJ2-5; V gene: TRBV6-5; CDR3 protein: CASTGGPRETQYF
J gene: TRBJ2-1; V gene: TRBV6-4; CDR3 protein: CASSDSAGKEQFF
J gene: TRBJ2-5; V gene: TRBV9; CDR3 protein: CASSIGLAGVEETQYF
J gene: TRBJ1-2; V gene: TRBV19; CDR3 protein: CASSMGGRRFNYGYTF
J gene: TRBJ1-5; V gene: TRBV5-1; CDR3 protein: CASSLTGDQPQHF
J gene: TRBJ2-3; V gene: TRBV19; CDR3 protein: CASSIAGGSTDTQYF
J gene: TRBJ1-1; V gene: TRBV4-1; CDR3 protein: CASRTVNTEAFF
J gene: TRBJ1-5; V gene: TRBV24-1; CDR3 protein: CATSDGGVSPQHF
J gene: TRBJ1-1; V gene: TRBV11-3; CDR3 protein: CASSLYTGNTEAFF
J gene: TRBJ1-1; V gene: TRBV7-2; CDR3 protein: CASSLGRGRSTEAFF
J gene: TRBJ1-3; V gene: TRBV7-9; CDR3 protein: CASSLVVGLLSSGNTIYF
J gene: TRBJ2-2; V gene: TRBV7-2; CDR3 protein: CASSPTPSGQGAGELFF
J gene: TRBJ2-2; V gene: TRBV4-2; CDR3 protein: CASSHSGTSNTGELFF
J gene: TRBJ1-1; V gene: TRBV21-1; CDR3 protein: CASTKTGGLNTEAFF
J gene: TRBJ1-2; V gene: TRBV27; CDR3 protein: CASSLTGDGYTF
J gene: TRBJ2-2; V gene: TRBV27; CDR3 protein: CASSRRDTGELFF
J gene: TRBJ1-3; V gene: TRBV5-1; CDR3 protein: CASSEGQLVGNTIYF
J gene: TRBJ1-5; V gene: TRBV2; CDR3 protein: CASSLDEVLNQPQHF
J gene: TRBJ2-3; V gene: TRBV3-1/TRBV3-2; CDR3 protein: CASSRTTSTDTQYF
J gene: TRBJ1-3; V gene: TRBV28; CDR3 protein: CASTLGGSSGNTIYF